This T cell receptor (beta chain) was captured by sequencing in a study of blood T cell repertoires in COVID-19. Study in general: Sources were T cells, B-cell-depleted T cells, or PBMCs; the material itself was cDNA or gDNA.

Seattle enrolled patients during active infection and tracked them longitudinally. How the authors handled the data: Reference gene primer amplification yielded estimated nucleated cell counts. The table came from immunoSEQ multiplex PCR; TCRdb's copy has only in-frame clones and leaves some out. The V and J calls and the clone size are those of that table, but D and trimming were determined from the DNA. In the table there are 300,000 to 400,000 clones, 87% of which are singletons. Germline V gene lookup returns CDR1 SGHAT and CDR2 FQNNGV. Trimming removed 5 bases from V and 5 bases from J, with 16 bases in between. The CDR3 spans 15 residues.

This TCR was recovered from a man aged 30-40 years with COVID-19, enrolled during active disease. This chain uses TRBV11-2 with TRBJ1-3, with a weak D call TRBD1 (6 bases). The sample comprised peripheral blood. The CDR3 is CASSPNRVSRNTIYF. The CDR3 coding sequence is TGTGCCAGCAGCCCAAACAGGGTCTCCCGAAACACCATATATTTT.